This entry describes one TCR beta chain. Its antigen is currently unknown. With the 5' RACE reads reprocessed, TCRdb shows one record per CDR3 protein and no DNA. The table for this sample gives 300,000 to 400,000 distinct CDR3 sequences. The sample is drawn from a study of monozygotic twins with inflammatory bowel disease. Findings and caveats of the study: IBD-affected twins scored below their healthy co-twins in TCRbeta diversity (inverse Simpson). A distinction between different T cell subtypes was not possible.

The clonotype originates from a human donor with ulcerative colitis or Crohn's disease, or a healthy co-twin of an affected twin (not recorded which). The specimen was blood.

The CDR3 sequence: CASSASGRTEQFF. The rearrangement uses TRBV7-2 and TRBJ2-1; with no DNA, the TCRdb D assignment of TRBD2 cannot be verified. Germline CDR1 and CDR2: SGHTA and FQGNSA. CDR3 length: 13 amino acids. The complete variable domain, with remaining parts taken from reference TRBV7-2 and TRBJ2-1, reads GAGVSQSPSNKVTEKGKDVELRCDPISGHTALYWYRQSLGQGLEFLIYFQGNSAPDKSGLPSDRFSAERTGGSVSTLTIQRTQQEDSAVYLCASSASGRTEQFFGPGTRLTVL.